This T cell receptor (beta chain) derives from a study of OX40 agonist ivuxolimab in advanced cancers. At the level of the study: Prior anti-PD-1, anti-PD-L1 or anti-CTLA-4 therapy was allowed; over 30% had some. Findings and limits, study-wide: Dose levels from 0.1 to 3.0 mg/kg saw CD4+ and CD8+ blood T cells expand clonally by week 6. CD8+ T cells averaged more expanded clones than CD4+.

The V gene lost 3 bases and the J gene lost 6 bases, with 8 bases spanning the gap. Per the germline V gene, CDR1 is LNHDA and CDR2 is SQIVND (reference sequence). The CDR3 is 12 residues long. TCRdb's table, derived via immunoSEQ multiplex PCR, lists solely in-frame clones and lacks some. This table holds about 100,000 clones, 84% found once. Of note for this clone: Antigen unknown.

This sequence was found in an adult with an advanced solid tumor such as melanoma, head and neck, liver or kidney cancer. The V and J genes are TRBV19 and TRBJ1-2, with D hard to call. Material: CD4+ or CD8+ T cells sorted from blood, obtained in a trial of the OX40 agonist ivuxolimab. The CDR3 region is CASSIDGDGYTF. The CDR3 DNA reads TGTGCCAGTAGTATCGACGGAGATGGCTACACCTTC. The full variable domain, its missing parts supplied by reference TRBV19 and TRBJ1-2, is DGGITQSPKYLFRKEGQNVTLSCEQNLNHDAMYWYRQDPGQGLRLIYYSQIVNDFQKGDIAEGYSVSREKKESFPLTVTSAQKNPTAFYLCASSIDGDGYTFGSGTRLTVV.